This T cell receptor beta chain was found in a study of cytomegalovirus exposure and HLA in healthy donors. Study findings and constraints: Sequencing likely produced, as an artifact, a cluster of highly shared sequence variants.

PCR used 60 Vbeta primers and 13 Jbeta primers. In the original workflow: The authors later counted roughly 76 million unique TCR beta chains, 9.5 million to 13 million of them shared. Libraries were prepared by immunoSEQ multiplex PCR; TCRdb keeps only in-frame clonotypes and omits some of them. V, J and clone size are those of that table, while D and trimming were read from the DNA. The sample table sets out around 140,000 clones. This CDR3 has 15 residues. The V gene's germline CDR1 is SGDLS and CDR2 YYNGEE. The V and J ends lost 2 bases and 1 base, in that order; junction bases with no gene match: 1. As concerns this clone: Its specificity is unknown.

This chain joins TRBV9 and TRBJ2-1, with TRBD2 identical over 9 bases. The clonotype comes from a man aged 18 to 29 in good health and CMV-seronegative. Sequencing was done on a sample of PBMCs. The CDR3 reads CASSVSGSSYNEQFF. The CDR3 DNA reads as TGTGCCAGCAGCGTTAGCGGGAGTTCCTACAATGAGCAGTTCTTC.